This T cell receptor (beta chain) appears in the sequencing data of a study of CD8+ T cells in alopecia areata. Described treatment: oral pan-JAK inhibitor, 5-10 mg twice daily. Study results and limitations: In blood and scalp, many expanded lesional clones persisted during tofacitinib.

Extracted RNA was reverse transcribed, and the resulting cDNA served as sequencing template. Clones were sequenced by immunoSEQ multiplex PCR, and TCRdb holds only the in-frame ones, with some missing. The sample includes some 58,000 clones, about half seen only once; the top ten take 20%. Concerning this clone: Its antigen remains unknown. This specimen includes other DNA sequences encoding the same CDR3.

V lost 3 bases and J lost 1, with 6 bases in between. The CDR3 loop spans 12 amino acids. Germline CDR1 reads SQVTM; CDR2 reads ANQGSEA. The sequenced sample was CD8+ T cells sorted from blood, obtained at roughly week 36, from a patient treated with tofacitinib. The sequence was obtained from a human donor with alopecia areata. V and J are TRBV29-1 and TRBJ1-1; D not certain. The CDR3 nucleotides are TGCAGCGTTGATATAGGGAACACTGAAGCTTTCTTT. This translates into CSVDIGNTEAFF.